This is a list of T cell receptor beta chains from one sample in a study of blood T cell repertoires in COVID-19. Sequencing was performed with immunoSEQ multiplex PCR; in TCRdb, only in-frame clones are kept and a portion is missing. This table has about 260,000 clones, approximately 90% appearing once. Sequenced: peripheral blood. These receptors all stem from a man aged 18 to 35 with active or convalescent COVID-19. Each CDR3 is given with its conserved first and last residue. A D gene is named only where the DNA matches it firmly. Clone size is not always given. Where it is, it says once, few, many or a class for expanded clones.

j_gene | len | d_gene | v_gene | abundance | CDR3aa | CDR3nt
TRBJ2-7 | 16 | NA | TRBV5-6 | NA | CASSFRDNPRPYEQYF | TGTGCCAGCAGCTTCCGGGACAATCCCCGACCTTACGAGCAGTACTTC
TRBJ1-2 | 13 | NA | TRBV12-3/TRBV12-4 | once | CASSLDGGGGYTF | TGTGCCAGCAGTTTAGATGGGGGGGGTGGCTACACCTTC
TRBJ1-5 | 14 | NA | TRBV6-5 | NA | CASSLQLGNQPQHF | TGTGCCAGCAGTCTACAGTTGGGCAATCAGCCCCAGCATTTT
TRBJ1-2 | 14 | NA | TRBV28 | NA | CVSSSPSAGYGYTF | TGTGTCAGCAGTAGCCCATCAGCGGGCTATGGCTACACCTTC
TRBJ1-2 | 13 | NA | TRBV19 | NA | CASSIGENYGYTF | TGTGCCAGTAGTATAGGGGAGAACTATGGCTACACCTTC
TRBJ2-1 | 14 | NA | TRBV4-3 | once | CASAALASYNEQFF | TGCGCCAGCGCGGCGCTAGCGTCCTACAATGAGCAGTTCTTC
TRBJ2-2 | 14 | TRBD2 | TRBV7-6 | NA | CASSFGGSTGELFF | TGTGCCAGCAGCTTCGGCGGGAGTACCGGGGAGCTGTTTTTT
TRBJ2-2 | 13 | NA | TRBV27 | NA | CASSLYLTGELFF | TGTGCCAGCAGTTTATATCTGACCGGGGAGCTGTTTTTT
TRBJ2-7 | 15 | NA | TRBV7-9 | many | CASSSTRLGDYEQYF | TGTGCCAGCAGCTCTACCCGACTAGGGGACTACGAGCAGTACTTC
TRBJ2-1 | 16 | TRBD2 | TRBV3-1/TRBV3-2 | NA | CASSLVSSGTYNEQFF | TGTGCCAGCAGCCTCGTTTCTAGCGGGACATACAATGAGCAGTTCTTC
TRBJ2-5 | 13 | NA | TRBV6-2/TRBV6-3 | NA | CASSYRGGETQYF | TGTGCCAGCAGTTACCGGGGAGGAGAGACCCAGTACTTC
TRBJ1-4 | 15 | TRBD1 | TRBV5-1 | NA | CASRAQTGRGEKLFF | TGCGCCAGCAGGGCCCAGACAGGGCGGGGTGAAAAACTGTTTTTT
TRBJ2-7 | 15 | NA | TRBV11-1 | NA | CASSLTGSRSAEQYF | TGTGCCAGCAGCTTGACAGGCTCCCGCTCAGCCGAGCAGTACTTC
TRBJ1-1 | 13 | NA | TRBV28 | NA | CASTPDMNTEAFF | TGTGCCAGCACCCCCGACATGAACACTGAAGCTTTCTTT
TRBJ2-7 | 15 | TRBD1 | TRBV6-5 | NA | CASSSTGTGSSLEYF | TGTGCCAGCAGTTCAACCGGGACAGGATCCTCTTTGGAGTACTTC
TRBJ1-2 | 15 | NA | TRBV19 | few | CASSIDYPTEYGYTF | TGTGCCAGTAGTATAGATTACCCGACGGAGTATGGCTACACCTTC
TRBJ2-3 | 16 | TRBD1 | TRBV11-3 | NA | CASRLGNRGLEDTQYF | TGTGCCAGCAGGCTAGGGAACAGGGGGCTTGAAGATACGCAGTATTTT
TRBJ2-7 | 12 | NA | TRBV30 | NA | CAWRDGVSEQYF | TGTGCCTGGAGGGACGGGGTGTCCGAGCAGTACTTC
TRBJ2-7 | 15 | TRBD2 | TRBV27 | few | CASRSLAGGQNEQYF | TGTGCCAGCAGGTCACTAGCGGGGGGGCAGAACGAGCAGTACTTC
TRBJ2-2 | 16 | TRBD1 | TRBV2 | NA | CASSATGTENTGELFF | TGTGCCAGCAGTGCTACCGGGACAGAGAACACCGGGGAGCTGTTTTTT
TRBJ2-7 | 14 | NA | TRBV10-1 | NA | CASSGEDTSDEQYF | TGCGCCAGCAGTGGGGAGGACACCTCCGACGAGCAGTACTTC
TRBJ1-2 | 11 | NA | TRBV2 | NA | CASSPTDGYTF | TGTGCCAGCAGCCCAACGGATGGCTACACCTTC
TRBJ2-7 | 16 | TRBD1 | TRBV5-1 | NA | CASSLAVGTGVHEQYF | TGCGCCAGCAGCTTGGCCGTCGGGACAGGGGTCCACGAGCAGTACTTC
TRBJ2-7 | 12 | NA | TRBV12-3/TRBV12-4 | NA | CASSLSRGEQYF | TGTGCCAGCAGTTTAAGTAGGGGCGAGCAGTACTTC
TRBJ2-1 | 15 | TRBD1 | TRBV7-9 | NA | CASSLGAGGQDEQFF | TGTGCCAGCAGCTTAGGGGCAGGGGGTCAGGATGAGCAGTTCTTC
TRBJ2-2 | 17 | NA | TRBV5-1 | NA | CASKALTTNRDTGELFF | TGCGCCAGCAAAGCTTTGACCACAAACAGAGACACCGGGGAGCTGTTTTTT
TRBJ2-2 | 17 | NA | TRBV4-3 | once | CASSQGLFEVPTGELFF | TGCGCCAGCAGCCAAGGTCTTTTTGAGGTGCCGACCGGGGAGCTGTTTTTT
TRBJ2-2 | 15 | TRBD2 | TRBV5-1 | NA | CASRHQRGETGELFF | TGCGCCAGCAGACACCAGCGGGGGGAGACCGGGGAGCTGTTTTTT
TRBJ1-5 | 13 | NA | TRBV2 | NA | CASMKQSNQPQHF | TGTGCCAGCATGAAACAGTCCAATCAGCCCCAGCATTTT
TRBJ1-4 | 14 | NA | TRBV7-2 | NA | CASSLARGGEKLFF | TGTGCCAGCAGCTTAGCGCGGGGGGGTGAAAAACTGTTTTTT
TRBJ1-2 | 13 | TRBD1 | TRBV30 | NA | CAWEDRSGYGYTF | TGTGCCTGGGAGGACAGGAGTGGCTATGGCTACACCTTC
TRBJ1-5 | 12 | NA | TRBV6-2/TRBV6-3 | NA | CASSYSLQPQHF | TGTGCCAGCAGTTACTCCCTGCAGCCCCAGCATTTT
TRBJ1-2 | 12 | NA | TRBV9 | NA | CASSLDSYGYTF | TGTGCCAGCAGCTTGGACAGCTATGGCTACACCTTC
TRBJ2-5 | 14 | NA | TRBV19 | NA | CASSTQGNQETQYF | TGTGCCAGTAGTACCCAGGGGAACCAAGAGACCCAGTACTTC
TRBJ1-4 | 17 | NA | TRBV28 | NA | CASSLAQGRGTNEKLFF | TGTGCCAGCAGTTTGGCCCAGGGGCGGGGGACTAATGAAAAACTGTTTTTT
TRBJ2-6 | 19 | TRBD2 | TRBV3-1/TRBV3-2 | NA | CASSQLSGRALGGANVLTF | TGTGCCAGCAGCCAACTTAGCGGGAGGGCCCTCGGGGGGGCCAACGTCCTGACTTTC
TRBJ2-5 | 14 | TRBD1 | TRBV12-5 | NA | CASGLLTGVETQYF | TGTGCTAGTGGTTTGCTGACAGGGGTGGAGACCCAGTACTTC
TRBJ2-7 | 14 | NA | TRBV5-1 | NA | CASSWERGAREQYF | TGCGCCAGCAGCTGGGAACGGGGGGCGAGGGAGCAGTACTTC
TRBJ2-7 | 15 | TRBD1 | TRBV24-1 | NA | CATSGTGTGPYEQYF | TGTGCCACCAGCGGAACCGGGACAGGCCCCTACGAGCAGTACTTC